Listed below are T cell receptor beta chains from one sample, sequenced in a study of T cell responses to AZD1222 COVID-19 vaccine. Sequencing used immunoSEQ multiplex PCR; TCRdb keeps in-frame clones, though not all of them. The data contain roughly 180,000 clones, almost 95% of them singletons. The source material was peripheral blood, sampled on day 0 of AZD1222 vaccination. These receptors came from an adult in good health. CDR3s include the opening cysteine and the closing phenylalanine or tryptophan. Fields, in order: CDR3 protein, CDR3 DNA, clone size, V gene, J gene, D gene. The D gene is left open where the match is weak. Clone sizes are given selectively: once, few, many, or a class where the clone is expanded.

CASSLLTATYEQYF,TGTGCCAGCAGTTTACTCACAGCAACCTACGAGCAGTACTTC,.,TRBV28,TRBJ2-7,.
CASSLVGGATEAFF,TGTGCCAGCAGCTTGGTTGGGGGGGCCACTGAAGCTTTCTTT,.,TRBV5-5,TRBJ1-1,.
CASSLGGRNQPQHF,TGTGCCAGCAGCTTGGGGGGACGTAACCAGCCCCAGCATTTT,.,TRBV7-8,TRBJ1-5,.
CASRTDSGANVLTF,TGTGCCAGCAGGACGGACTCTGGGGCCAACGTCCTGACTTTC,few,TRBV6-4,TRBJ2-6,.
CASSPGGTERSPLHF,TGTGCCAGCAGCCCGGGTGGGACAGAGAGATCACCCCTCCACTTT,once,TRBV5-6,TRBJ1-6,TRBD1
CASSYISRNTEAFF,TGTGCCAGCAGTTACATTTCGCGGAACACTGAAGCTTTCTTT,.,TRBV6-2/TRBV6-3,TRBJ1-1,.
CASSVGGGGGYTF,TGTGCCAGCAGCGTAGGAGGGGGCGGTGGCTACACCTTC,.,TRBV9,TRBJ1-2,TRBD1
CASSPGGLGNTEAFF,TGTGCCAGCTCACCAGGGGGACTAGGGAACACTGAAGCTTTCTTT,few,TRBV18,TRBJ1-1,.
CASSLSPGTGYEQYF,TGTGCCAGCAGTTTATCACCCGGGACAGGCTACGAGCAGTACTTC,.,TRBV27,TRBJ2-7,TRBD1
CASKGQGADGELFF,TGTGCCAGCAAGGGACAGGGGGCTGACGGGGAGCTGTTTTTT,once,TRBV7-3,TRBJ2-2,TRBD1